This T cell receptor (beta chain) was observed in a study of blood T cells in healthy people across ages. CDR1 is SGHTA, CDR2 FQGNSA, per germline. V shed 4 bases and J shed 4 bases, with 5 bases lying between them. The CDR3 is 12 amino acids. In its sample, this clonotype was seen a few times. For the second PCR, which ran for about 6 to 12 cycles, a sample-barcoded 5' primer and a J-beta primer mix were used. TCRdb itself ran the 5' RACE reads through MiXCR, one entry per CDR3 protein. The sample shows about 970,000 distinct CDR3 sequences, roughly half of them seen only once. The specimen sequenced was blood. This TCR came from a woman in her sixties in good health. The chain employs TRBV7-2 and TRBJ1-5; D may be TRBD1 (5 bases). CDR3 in amino acids: CASSWGNQPQHF. The DNA of the CDR3 is TGTGCCAGCAGCTGGGGGAATCAGCCCCAGCATTTT.